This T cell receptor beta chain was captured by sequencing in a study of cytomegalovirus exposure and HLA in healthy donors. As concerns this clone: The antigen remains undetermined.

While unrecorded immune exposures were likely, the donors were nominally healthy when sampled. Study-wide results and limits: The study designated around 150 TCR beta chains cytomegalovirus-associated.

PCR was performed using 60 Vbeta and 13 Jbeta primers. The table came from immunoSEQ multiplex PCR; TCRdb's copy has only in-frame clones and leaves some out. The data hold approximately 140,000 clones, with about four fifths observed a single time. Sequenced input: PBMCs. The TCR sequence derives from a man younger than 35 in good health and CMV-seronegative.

The CDR3 sequence: CASSPRQGLGDTQYF. The CDR3 nucleotides are TGTGCCAGCAGCCCCAGACAGGGATTGGGAGATACGCAGTATTTT. The V and J genes are TRBV9 and TRBJ2-3; 7 nucleotides line up with TRBD1. The CDR3 length is 15 residues. Losses at the gene ends were 4 bases for V and 5 bases for J; bases not matched to a gene: 10. Looked up from germline, CDR1 is SGDLS and CDR2 is YYNGEE. Supplemented by reference TRBV9 and TRBJ2-3, the full variable domain reads DSGVTQTPKHLITATGQRVTLRCSPRSGDLSVYWYQQSLDQGLQFLIQYYNGEERAKGNILERFSAQQFPDLHSELNLSSLELGDSALYFCASSPRQGLGDTQYFGPGTRLTVL.